What follows are 26 T cell receptor beta chains derived from one specimen sequenced in a study of preoperative IRX-2 immunotherapy in early breast cancer. As to treatment: preoperative locoregional IRX-2 cytokine immunotherapy. Profiled with immunoSEQ multiplex PCR; TCRdb holds only in-frame clones, not every one. The table shows approximately 31,000 clones, with 85% to 90% occurring only once. The sequencing used tumor tissue, collected after IRX-2 immunotherapy. The receptors were sampled from a human donor with breast cancer.

This chain links TRBV28 with TRBJ2-1, with D possibly being TRBD2 (6 bases). This CDR3 region has 15 residues. V was trimmed by 5 bases and J by 3 bases, leaving 14 bases between them. Germline V gene lookup returns CDR1 MDHEN and CDR2 SYDVKM. CDR3 region: CASSLGGTYYNEQFF. CDR3 nucleotide sequence: TGTGCCAGCAGTCTCGGCGGGACCTACTACAATGAGCAGTTCTTC.

This chain uses TRBV29-1 with TRBJ2-1; 15 bases map to TRBD2. Germline assignment: CDR1 SQVTM and CDR2 ANQGSEA. The trim removed 6 bases at V and 7 bases at J, leaving 7 bases unmatched. There are 15 residues in the CDR3. The DNA for the CDR3 is TGCAGCGTGGCCGGGACTAGCGGGAGGCAAAATGAGCAGTTCTTC. This encodes CSVAGTSGRQNEQFF.

The chain joins TRBV10-2 to TRBJ1-6, with a weak D call TRBD1 (6 bases). Germline CDR1 and CDR2: WSHSY and SAAADI. The CDR3 is 15 amino acids. Trimming took off 4 bases at V and 7 bases at J, with 14 bases between the two ends. In DNA, the CDR3 is TGCGCCAGCAGTGCTACCGGAACAGGGAATTCACCCCTCCACTTT. Residues: CASSATGTGNSPLHF.

The chain combines TRBV9 with TRBJ1-3, with D tentatively TRBD1 (6 bases). Per germline, CDR1 SGDLS and CDR2 YYNGEE. CDR3 size: 15 residues. V shed 5 bases and J shed 1 base, with 13 bases lying between them. Written as DNA, the CDR3 is TGTGCCAGCAGTCTTACAGGGCTATCTGGAAACACCATATATTTT. Translation: CASSLTGLSGNTIYF.

The chain carries TRBV5-1 and TRBJ2-7; D perhaps matches TRBD2 (7 bases). Between the trimmed V and J ends, which lost 1 base and 4 bases, there was a span of 15 bases. The germline CDR1 and CDR2 sequences are SGHRS and YFSETQ. CDR3 size: 15 residues. The CDR3, as DNA: TGCGCCAGCAGCTTGTACCCAGGGGAGGGGTACGAGCAGTACTTC. Its protein is CASSLYPGEGYEQYF.

The chain uses TRBV6-8 and TRBJ1-5, with a tentative D call TRBD1 (5 bases). The CDR3 has 13 residues. With 6 bases removed from V and 2 bases from J, the gap between germline ends came to 8 bases. Germline V lookup: CDR1 MNHGY, CDR2 SAAAGT. The CDR3 reads CASSEGGNQPQHF. For the CDR3, the DNA is TGTGCCAGCAGCGAAGGGGGCAATCAGCCCCAGCATTTT.

This chain links TRBV7-6 with TRBJ1-6, with no clear D. The germline V and J ends were trimmed by 5 bases and 6 bases, with 14 bases remaining between them. The CDR3 contains 15 residues. The germline CDR1 and CDR2 sequences are SGHVS and FNYEAQ. CDR3 loop: CASSQDRGGNSPLHF. CDR3 nucleotide sequence: TGTGCCAGCAGCCAAGATAGAGGTGGTAATTCACCCCTCCACTTT.

This rearrangement joins TRBV7-7 to TRBJ2-5; D ambiguous. CDR1 and CDR2 (germline): SSHAT, FNYEAQ (reference sequence). The CDR3 runs 14 residues. V lost 5 bases to trimming and J lost 5 bases, with 15 bases between them. The DNA of the CDR3 is TGTGCCAGCAGCGCGCTGCGGACGACGGAGACCCAGTACTTC. Translated, it gives CASSALRTTETQYF.

V is TRBV28 and J is TRBJ2-3, with D possibly TRBD1 on 5 matching bases. CDR1 is MDHEN and CDR2 is SYDVKM in the germline V gene. The length of the CDR3 is 16 residues. The V end was cut by 4 bases, the J end by 3 bases, with 17 bases between. CDR3 protein: CASSSPQGVGTDTQYF. In DNA, the CDR3 is TGTGCCAGCAGTTCGCCCCAGGGTGTCGGTACAGATACGCAGTATTTT.

The rearrangement joins TRBV6-8 to TRBJ2-7, with TRBD2 identical over 9 bases. The CDR3 contains 15 residues. The junction had 8 bases not matched to a gene; V was cut back by 6 bases and J by 2 bases. Germline CDR1 reads MNHGY; CDR2 reads SAAAGT. DNA for the CDR3: TGTGCCAGCAGAGAGTTAGCGGGAGCTACCTACGAGCAGTACTTC. As protein: CASRELAGATYEQYF.

V usage is TRBV6-8 and J usage is TRBJ1-2; D ambiguous. CDR1 MNHGY and CDR2 SAAAGT come from the germline V gene. V lost 6 bases and J lost 0, with 14 bases in between. This CDR3 is built from 15 residues. The CDR3 loop reads CASREVDSSNYGYTF. CDR3 DNA: TGTGCCAGCAGGGAAGTGGACTCATCTAACTATGGCTACACCTTC.

The sample holds one count of this clone. V and J are TRBV5-1 and TRBJ2-2, with a possible D match to TRBD1 (6 bases). V lost 1 base, J lost 6 bases, and 13 bases lay in between. The CDR3 consists of 15 residues. Germline values: CDR1 SGHRS, CDR2 YFSETQ. The CDR3 region has the DNA TGCGCCAGCAGCTTGAGGGGGTTGGAGGCCGGGGAGCTGTTTTTT. Its translation is CASSLRGLEAGELFF.

The chain uses TRBV18 and TRBJ1-1; no firm D call. V was shortened by 3 bases and J by 0 bases, with 11 bases between the two germline ends. The CDR3 is 15 residues long. CDR1 is KGHSH, CDR2 LQKENI, per germline. CDR3: CASSPGRGMNTEAFF. DNA for the CDR3: TGTGCCAGCTCACCGGGGAGAGGAATGAACACTGAAGCTTTCTTT.

The chain couples TRBV12-5 to TRBJ2-3; 12 positions match TRBD2. V gave up 1 base and J gave up 3 bases; unmatched junction bases: 5. This CDR3 is built from 17 residues. Germline lookup yields CDR1 LGHNT and CDR2 FRNRAP. The CDR3 DNA follows: TGTGCTAGTGGTTTGGGACTGACTAGCGGGAGAACAGATACGCAGTATTTT. Translating it yields CASGLGLTSGRTDTQYF.

The rearrangement joins TRBV7-1 to TRBJ1-4; D is unclear. TRBV7-1 carries the ORF label, with uncertain function. The CDR3 runs to 14 residues. V lost 5 bases, J lost 10 bases, and 17 bases lay in between. The CDR3 spells CASSQDETLGKLFF. The CDR3 nucleotides read TGTGCCAGCAGCCAAGACGAGACGCTTGGAAAACTGTTTTTT.

The rearrangement uses TRBV7-6 and TRBJ1-1, with 10 bases identical to TRBD1. CDR3 length: 16 residues. CDR1 and CDR2 (germline): SGHVS, FNYEAQ. J was trimmed by 3 bases and V by 5 bases; bases with no gene match: 9. CDR3 protein: CASSQGRQGAHTEAFF. DNA for the CDR3: TGTGCCAGCAGCCAAGGCCGACAGGGGGCTCACACTGAAGCTTTCTTT.

The chain uses TRBV10-2 and TRBJ2-7; the match to TRBD1 covers 7 bases. CDR1 is WSHSY, CDR2 SAAADI, per germline. J was trimmed by 2 bases and V by 5 bases; bases with no gene match: 3. The CDR3 is 13 residues long. The CDR3 DNA is TGCGCCAGCAGTCTCGACAGGGCCTACGAGCAGTACGTC. It is translated as CASSLDRAYEQYV.

This sequence joins TRBV28 and TRBJ2-4, with 10 nucleotides matching TRBD2. With 1 base clipped from V and 6 bases from J, the junction kept 9 bases outside the gene matches. Germline assignment: CDR1 MDHEN and CDR2 SYDVKM. The CDR3 extends over 17 amino acids. The CDR3 DNA is TGTGCCAGCAGTTTATCTAGCGGGGGCCCAAACAGAAACATTCAGTACTTC. Protein product: CASSLSSGGPNRNIQYF. The full variable domain, rest sourced from reference TRBV28 and TRBJ2-4, is DVKVTQSSRYLVKRTGEKVFLECVQDMDHENMFWYRQDPGLGLRLIYFSYDVKMKEKGDIPEGYSVSREKKERFSLILESASTNQTSMYLCASSLSSGGPNRNIQYFGAGTRLSVL.

For this clone: The germline gene is not matched at one end of the junction; a read error may be the cause. The rearrangement joins TRBV6-8 to TRBJ1-3, with 10 bases matching TRBD1. The CDR3 is made up of 15 amino acids. In germline, CDR1 is MNHGY, CDR2 SAAAGT. CDR3 sequence reads: CAISGGQGVGNTIYF. CDR3 DNA sequence: TGTGCCATCAGTGGCGGACAGGGGGTTGGAAACACCATATATTTT.

Only one count was recorded for this clone. The chain uses TRBV29-1 and TRBJ1-2; possibly TRBD1 for D (5 bases). The CDR3 extends over 14 amino acids. Germline lookup yields CDR1 SQVTM and CDR2 ANQGSEA. Trimming removed 2 bases from V and 5 bases from J, with 15 bases in between. CDR3 DNA: TGCAGCGTTGAAACTGCAGGGTTAGTATATGGCTACACCTTC. Residues: CSVETAGLVYGYTF. The full variable domain, with the rest looked up from reference TRBV29-1 and TRBJ1-2, is SAVISQKPSRDICQRGTSLTIQCQVDSQVTMMFWYRQQPGQSLTLIATANQGSEATYESGFVIDKFPISRPNLTFSTLTVSNMSPEDSSIYLCSVETAGLVYGYTFGSGTRLTVV.

The rearrangement uses TRBV6-8 and TRBJ1-1, with 9 positions matching TRBD1. Looked up from germline, CDR1 is MNHGY and CDR2 is SAAAGT. Trimming took 6 bases from V and 11 from J; bases not matched to a gene: 19. CDR3 length equals 16 residues. Here the CDR3 reads CASRRGTFTGGGWAFF. DNA for the CDR3: TGTGCCAGCAGAAGGGGAACCTTTACAGGGGGCGGATGGGCTTTCTTT.

The chain joins TRBV19 to TRBJ1-1, with D possibly TRBD1 on 6 matching bases. The ends were cut back, 6 bases at V and 11 bases at J, with 19 bases in the middle. Germline lookup yields CDR1 LNHDA and CDR2 SQIVND (reference sequence). The CDR3 is made up of 13 amino acids. This CDR3 is CASSEITGLGAFF. For the CDR3, the DNA is TGTGCCAGTAGCGAAATCACAGGGTTGGGGGCTTTCTTT.

The genes are TRBV11-3 and TRBJ1-6; D gene uncertain. Per germline, CDR1 SGHNT and CDR2 YENEEA. CDR3 size: 18 residues. Trimming pared 6 bases from V and 7 bases from J, leaving 25 bases between. CDR3 coding DNA: TGTGCCAGCAGTCCAGCCCCGGTCGAACAGCTACCAAATTCACCCCTCCACTTT. This translates into CASSPAPVEQLPNSPLHF.

The chain employs TRBV11-3 and TRBJ1-2; D remains ambiguous. The CDR3 consists of 15 residues. Germline V gives CDR1 SGHNT, CDR2 YENEEA. V lost 3 bases, J lost 0 bases, and 11 bases lay in between. In DNA form, the CDR3 reads TGTGCCAGCAGCTTGAGGGTAACCCCTAACTATGGCTACACCTTC. This translates into CASSLRVTPNYGYTF.

This chain links TRBV11-3 with TRBJ1-5; possible D gene TRBD1, 5 bases. V shed 3 bases and J shed 3 bases, with 12 bases lying between them. The CDR3 covers 15 residues. CDR1 is SGHNT, CDR2 YENEEA, per germline. The CDR3 DNA sequence: TGTGCCAGCAGCTTTGGCAGGGACCCCAATCAGCCCCAGCATTTT. The encoded protein is CASSFGRDPNQPQHF. Complete variable domain (other parts from reference TRBV11-3 and TRBJ1-5): EAGVVQSPRYKIIEKKQPVAFWCNPISGHNTLYWYLQNLGQGPELLIRYENEEAVDDSQLPKDRFSAERLKGVDSTLKIQPAELGDSAVYLCASSFGRDPNQPQHFGDGTRLSIL.

CDR3 DNA: TGTGCCATACGGGACACCAGCTCCTACGAGCAGTACGTC. Protein product: CAIRDTSSYEQYV. The chain has TRBV30 and TRBJ2-7; D might be TRBD1 (6 bases). Germline CDR1 and CDR2: GTSNPN and SVGIG (reference sequence). CDR3 size: 13 residues. The ends were cut back, 8 bases at V and 0 bases at J, with 14 bases in the middle.